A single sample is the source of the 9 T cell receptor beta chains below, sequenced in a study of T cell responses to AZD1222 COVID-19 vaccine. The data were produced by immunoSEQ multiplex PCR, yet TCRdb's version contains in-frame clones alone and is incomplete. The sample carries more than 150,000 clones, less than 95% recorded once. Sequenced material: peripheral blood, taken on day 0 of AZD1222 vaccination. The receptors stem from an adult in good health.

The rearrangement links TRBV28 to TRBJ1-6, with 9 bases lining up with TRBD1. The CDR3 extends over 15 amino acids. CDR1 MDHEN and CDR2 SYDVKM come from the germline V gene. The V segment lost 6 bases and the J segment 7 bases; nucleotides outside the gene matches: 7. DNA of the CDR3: TGTGCCAGCAGCCGACAGGGACAGGGAAATTCACCCCTCCACTTT. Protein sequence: CASSRQGQGNSPLHF.

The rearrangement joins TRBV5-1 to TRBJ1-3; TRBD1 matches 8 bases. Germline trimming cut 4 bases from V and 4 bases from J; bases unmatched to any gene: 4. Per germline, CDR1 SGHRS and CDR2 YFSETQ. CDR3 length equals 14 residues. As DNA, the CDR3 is TGCGCCAGCAGCCCAGGACAGGGCGGAAACACCATATATTTT. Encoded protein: CASSPGQGGNTIYF.

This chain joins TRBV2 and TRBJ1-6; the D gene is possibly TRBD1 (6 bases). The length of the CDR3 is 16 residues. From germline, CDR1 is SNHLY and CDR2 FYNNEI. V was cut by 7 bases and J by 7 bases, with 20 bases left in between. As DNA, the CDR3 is TGTGCCAGCAACCCCAGTAGGGGGGGGGAAAATTCACCCCTCCACTTT. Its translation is CASNPSRGGENSPLHF.

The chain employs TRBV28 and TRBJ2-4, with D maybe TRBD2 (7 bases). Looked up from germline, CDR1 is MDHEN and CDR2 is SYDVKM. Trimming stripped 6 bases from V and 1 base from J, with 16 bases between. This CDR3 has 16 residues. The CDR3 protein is CASRLGGARAKNIQYF. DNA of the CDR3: TGTGCCAGCAGACTGGGGGGGGCGCGGGCCAAAAACATTCAGTACTTC.

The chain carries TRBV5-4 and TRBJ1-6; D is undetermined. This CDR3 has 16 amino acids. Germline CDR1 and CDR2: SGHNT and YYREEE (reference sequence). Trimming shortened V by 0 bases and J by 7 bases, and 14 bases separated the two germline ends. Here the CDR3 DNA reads TGTGCCAGCAGCTTGGGGCGGGTGCCGGGGAATTCACCCCTCCACTTT. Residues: CASSLGRVPGNSPLHF.

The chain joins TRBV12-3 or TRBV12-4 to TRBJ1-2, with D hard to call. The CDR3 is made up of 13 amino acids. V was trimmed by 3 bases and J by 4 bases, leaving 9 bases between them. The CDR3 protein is CASSFDAPYGYTF. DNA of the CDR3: TGTGCCAGCAGTTTTGACGCGCCCTATGGCTACACCTTC.

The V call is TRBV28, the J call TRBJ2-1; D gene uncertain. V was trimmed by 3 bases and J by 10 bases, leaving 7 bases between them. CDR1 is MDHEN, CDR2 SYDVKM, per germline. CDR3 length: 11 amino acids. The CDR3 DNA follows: TGTGCCAGCAGTTTCGGTCTAGAGCAGTTCTTC. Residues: CASSFGLEQFF.

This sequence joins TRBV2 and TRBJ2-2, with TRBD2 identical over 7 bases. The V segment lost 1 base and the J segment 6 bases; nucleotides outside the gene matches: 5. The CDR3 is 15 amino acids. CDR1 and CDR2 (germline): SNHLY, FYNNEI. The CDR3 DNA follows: TGTGCCAGCAGTGAAGTGGGAGGGCCCCCCGGGGAGCTGTTTTTT. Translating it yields CASSEVGGPPGELFF.

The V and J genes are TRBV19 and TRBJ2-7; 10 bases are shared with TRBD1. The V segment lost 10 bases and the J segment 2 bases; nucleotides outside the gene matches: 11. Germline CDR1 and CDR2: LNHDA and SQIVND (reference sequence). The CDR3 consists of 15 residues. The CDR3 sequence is CATKPGQGGTYEQYF. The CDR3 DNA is TGTGCCACCAAGCCCGGACAGGGGGGCACCTACGAGCAGTACTTC.